These 2 T cell receptor beta chains were sequenced from one sample in a study of tumor and adjacent non-tumor tissue in lung cancer. The template was RNA from unsorted bulk tissue. This non-tumor lung sample came from over 3 cm beyond the tumor edge. Three rounds of nested PCR, following a modified ARM-PCR protocol, produced the TCRbeta library. Each CDR3 protein gets one entry after TCRdb re-called the multiplex PCR reads with MiXCR. The profile covers 35,000 to 55,000 distinct CDR3 sequences, with roughly 60% appearing a single time and roughly 19% taken by the ten largest. The specimen sequenced was distant non-tumor lung tissue. The receptors originated from a woman aged 40 to 50 with non-small cell lung cancer.

Comments on this clonotype: Possible read error: a much larger clone is one base away. The CDR3 loop is CVSSLTVETQYF. The CDR3 coding sequence is TGTGTCAGCAGTTTGACGGTGGAGACCCAGTACTTC. The genes are TRBV12-3 or TRBV12-4 and TRBJ2-5, with unresolved D. CDR3 length: 12 amino acids.

The chain carries TRBV18 and TRBJ1-1; D is undetermined. The CDR3 consists of 14 residues. The ends were cut back, 2 bases at V and 1 base at J, with 8 bases in the middle. CDR1 is KGHSH and CDR2 is LQKENI in the germline V gene. CDR3 in DNA: TGTGCCAGCTCACCATCGGTCAGGAACACTGAAGCTTTCTTT. This codes for CASSPSVRNTEAFF.